This T cell receptor beta chain was profiled in a study of OX40 agonist ivuxolimab in advanced cancers. Looking at the study overall: Ivuxolimab was an agonistic, fully human IgG2 monoclonal antibody directed against OX40 (CD134), a costimulatory receptor. Intravenous ivuxolimab was administered to patients every 2 weeks at six dose levels: 0.01, 0.1, 0.3, 1.5, 3 and 10 mg/kg. Among the roughly 52 dose-escalation patients, some 20 had hepatocellular carcinoma, roughly 15 melanoma, 9 renal cell carcinoma and 9 head and neck cancer. A male proportion of roughly 85% and a mean age of 60 years, ranging from about 20 to 85, were recorded for the dose-escalation cohort. Prior anti-PD-1, anti-PD-L1 or anti-CTLA-4 therapy was permitted, and 40% of dose-escalation patients had received checkpoint inhibitors. Partial responses occurred in three dose-escalation patients: two with cutaneous melanoma and one with hepatocellular carcinoma. Peripheral TCRbeta sequencing aimed to test whether ivuxolimab altered TCR sequence diversity and caused clonal T-cell expansion. The monotherapy dose-escalation portion (N ≈ 56 patients) of the phase I ivuxolimab trial is reported in the paper. What the work shows at the level of the full study, not this receptor alone: After ivuxolimab, expanded clones were on average more numerous among CD8+ T cells than among CD4+ T cells. At doses of 0.1 to 3.0 mg/kg, clonal expansion of both CD4+ and CD8+ blood T cells was observed from baseline to week 6. In the 0.1-3.0 mg/kg groups, partial responders were among the patients with the lowest normalized peripheral clonal expansion, particularly in CD8+ T cells. The antigen specificity of the peripheral T cells that underwent clonal expansion was not determined. Low levels of normalized T-cell clonal expansion were also shown by some nonresponding patients.

V is clipped by 5 bases and J by 7 bases, and the sequence between their germline boundaries is 14 bases long. Spanning cysteine to phenylalanine, the CDR3 consists of 13 amino acids. The retained sequence is limited to the CDR3, 39 bases, with the frame set at the first base. The germline V gene yields MNHNS for CDR1 and SASEGT for CDR2. To sequence the TCRbeta CDR3 region, genomic DNA was isolated from the sorted cells. TCRbeta CDR3 regions were sequenced using the immunoSEQ Assay. Sourced from immuneACCESS, this table was stored by TCRdb with only in-frame sequences that have V and J called. A share of the clones is absent; for the studies checked, an unresolved V gene accounts for under half, and the remainder has no known explanation. The sample contains roughly 90,000 clones, 70% to 90% of them found a single time. The biggest ten clones account for approximately 1.5% of the sample. With respect to this clone: What this receptor recognizes is not known. It has no much larger one-base neighbor in the sample; base qualities were not kept.

Patients with a history of autoimmune disease or receiving systemic immunosuppression were excluded from the trial. In every dose cohort, peripheral blood was drawn for TCR sequencing at baseline, cycle 4 day 1, and cycle 7 day 1. The samples were taken from a phase I, first-in-human, multicenter, open-label dose-escalation trial of ivuxolimab. Adults with locally advanced or metastatic melanoma, renal cell carcinoma, hepatocellular carcinoma or head and neck squamous cell carcinoma were enrolled in the trial. CD4+ and CD8+ T cells were sorted separately from peripheral blood before TCR sequencing.

The TCR was taken from an adult with an advanced solid tumor such as melanoma, head and neck, liver or kidney cancer. The input for sequencing was CD4+ or CD8+ T cells sorted from blood, taken in a trial of the OX40 agonist ivuxolimab. This chain joins TRBV6-1 to TRBJ1-2, with the identity of the D gene unclear. The DNA sequence follows: TGTGCCAGCAGTAGCGGAGGGATGGCTGGCTACACCTTC. Translated, it gives CASSSGGMAGYTF.